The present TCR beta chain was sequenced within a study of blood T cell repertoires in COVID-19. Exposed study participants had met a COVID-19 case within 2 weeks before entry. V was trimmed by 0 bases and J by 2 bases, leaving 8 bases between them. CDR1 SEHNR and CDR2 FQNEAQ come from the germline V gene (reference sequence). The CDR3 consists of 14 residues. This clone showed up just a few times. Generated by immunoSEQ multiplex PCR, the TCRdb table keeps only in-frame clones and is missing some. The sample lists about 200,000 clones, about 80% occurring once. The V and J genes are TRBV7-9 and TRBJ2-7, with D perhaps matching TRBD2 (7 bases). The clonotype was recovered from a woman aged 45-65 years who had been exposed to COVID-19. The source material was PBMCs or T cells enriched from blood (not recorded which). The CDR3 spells CASSLAGGAYEQYF. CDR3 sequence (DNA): TGTGCCAGCAGCTTAGCAGGGGGGGCCTACGAGCAGTACTTC.